This T cell receptor beta chain was sequenced for a study of blood T cell repertoires in COVID-19. This CDR3 has 15 amino acids. Looked up from germline, CDR1 is GTSNPN and CDR2 is SVGIG (reference sequence). The V and J ends lost 1 base and 4 bases respectively, with 14 bases between them. Clones were read by immunoSEQ multiplex PCR, and TCRdb kept only the in-frame ones, dropping some. The sample contains about 160,000 clones, approximately 79% of which appear only once. The source is a woman aged 55-69 years with COVID-19, enrolled during active disease. The rearrangement links TRBV30 to TRBJ1-5; D gene unclear. The source material was peripheral blood. In DNA, the CDR3 is TGTGCCTGGAGTGGTCTTGCGGGTACGAATCAGCCCCAGCATTTT. Encoded protein: CAWSGLAGTNQPQHF.